This entry lists 13 T cell receptor beta chains sequenced from one sample in a study of CD8+ T cells in alopecia areata. Once RNA had been extracted, it was reverse transcribed into cDNA to act as the sequencing template. The assay was immunoSEQ multiplex PCR, and TCRdb's table has in-frame clones only and misses some. The sample holds roughly 200,000 clones; about 56% are singletons and the top ten take 4.5% to 6%. Sequenced material: CD8+ T cells sorted from blood. The source is a human donor in good health.

This clone was observed a few times. The chain is built from TRBV7-8 and TRBJ1-2; D is unresolved. The CDR3 consists of 13 residues. The ends were cut back, 4 bases at V and 9 bases at J, with 15 bases in the middle. Germline CDR1 and CDR2: SGHVS and FQNEAQ. DNA of the CDR3: TGTGCCAGCAGCTCGGGAGAACTATGGCGCTACACCTTC. Its protein is CASSSGELWRYTF.

This clone was seen only a few times. The chain is built from TRBV23-1 and TRBJ2-3; D may be TRBD1 or TRBD2 (5 bases each). TRBV23-1 is an open reading frame whose function is uncertain. V shed 0 bases and J shed 8 bases, with 21 bases lying between them. The CDR3 is 17 residues long. CDR3 amino acids: CASSQSGSTGGDGTQYF. In nucleotides, the CDR3 is TGCGCCAGCAGTCAATCGGGTTCAACGGGTGGGGACGGTACGCAGTATTTT.

This chain links TRBV9 with TRBJ1-1, with no clear D. Trimming cost V 0 bases and J 8 bases, with 11 bases left between them. The V gene's germline CDR1 is SGDLS and CDR2 YYNGEE. There are 13 residues in the CDR3. CDR3 region: CASSVVRGKEAFF. The CDR3 DNA follows: TGTGCCAGCAGCGTAGTTCGAGGGAAGGAAGCTTTCTTT.

This clone was observed a handful of times. The rearrangement uses TRBV29-1 and TRBJ2-5; D tentatively reads TRBD1 or TRBD2 (5 bases each). Trimming removed 4 bases at V and 9 bases at J, with 15 bases between. Germline V gives CDR1 SQVTM, CDR2 ANQGSEA. This CDR3 spans 12 amino acids. CDR3 sequence: CSVVGPAGAQYF. The CDR3 DNA reads TGCAGCGTTGTGGGGCCAGCCGGGGCCCAGTACTTC.

As to this clone: This CDR3 is also generated by other DNA sequences in the sample. The chain combines TRBV25-1 with TRBJ1-2; 10 nucleotides agree with TRBD1. V lost 5 bases, J lost 8 bases, and 5 bases stayed unmatched. The CDR3 is made up of 13 amino acids. Germline V gene data show CDR1 as MGHDK and CDR2 as SYGVNS. The CDR3 DNA is TGTGCCAGCAGTATCGGGACAGGGGACGGCTACACCTTC. This codes for CASSIGTGDGYTF.

The chain joins TRBV27 to TRBJ1-6; D gene ambiguous. V shed 5 bases and J shed 9 bases, with 20 bases lying between them. The CDR3 consists of 16 residues. Germline V gene sequence: CDR1 MNHEY, CDR2 SMNVEV (reference sequence). Here the CDR3 reads CASSPNSPEYASPLHF. DNA for the CDR3: TGTGCCAGCAGTCCCAATTCGCCCGAATACGCTTCACCCCTCCACTTT.

The chain couples TRBV4-2 to TRBJ1-2; 8 nucleotides agree with TRBD1. V lost 8 bases to trimming and J lost 8 bases; unmatched junction nucleotides: 13. The CDR3 covers 14 residues. Germline CDR1 reads LGHNA; CDR2 reads YNFKEQ. CDR3 DNA: TGTGCCAGCGCCCTTGACAGGGGCTTGAGCGGCTACACCTTC. This sequence encodes CASALDRGLSGYTF.

The chain links TRBV5-6 to TRBJ1-4, with D unclear. The CDR3 sequence is 16 residues long. Germline CDR1 is SGHDT and CDR2 is YYEEEE. Trimming took 4 bases from V and 4 from J, leaving 17 bases between them. CDR3 DNA: TGTGCCAGCAGCGGTGGTGGAGGCAGCCTTAATGAAAAACTGTTTTTT. This encodes CASSGGGGSLNEKLFF.

The chain carries TRBV4-1 and TRBJ1-6; D remains unclear. V lost 0 bases and J lost 4, with 16 bases in between. Looked up from germline, CDR1 is MGHRA and CDR2 is YSYEKL. The CDR3 covers 18 residues. The CDR3 coding sequence is TGCGCCAGCAGCCAAGATATTGATGCGAAGAGGTATAATTCACCCCTCCACTTT. It yields the protein CASSQDIDAKRYNSPLHF.

In regard to this clone: Other DNA sequences from this sample encode an identical CDR3 as well. The chain links TRBV27 to TRBJ2-7; D ambiguous. Per germline, CDR1 MNHEY and CDR2 SMNVEV (reference sequence). The CDR3 totals 13 residues. Trimming took off 3 bases at V and 2 bases at J, with 8 bases between the two ends. The CDR3 here is CASSFSTPYEQYF. CDR3 in DNA: TGTGCCAGCAGTTTTTCGACCCCCTACGAGCAGTACTTC.

The rearrangement uses TRBV6-6 and TRBJ1-2; D is unclear. Germline CDR1 MNHNY, CDR2 SVGAGI (reference sequence). The length of the CDR3 is 15 residues. The V and J ends lost 2 bases and 8 bases respectively, with 18 bases between them. For the CDR3, the DNA is TGTGCCAGCAGTTACGAGGGCTCATCCAGCCGCGGCTACACCTTC. This translates into CASSYEGSSSRGYTF.

The rearrangement uses TRBV4-2 and TRBJ1-1; D ambiguous. Germline CDR1 LGHNA, CDR2 YNFKEQ. Deletions cut 4 bases from V and 0 bases from J, with 6 bases between. The CDR3 totals 13 residues. In DNA form, the CDR3 reads TGTGCCAGCAGCCTCCGGATGAACACTGAAGCTTTCTTT. Its translation is CASSLRMNTEAFF.

CDR3 amino acids: CASSPGTGESHEQYF. The CDR3 DNA follows: TGTGCCAGCAGCCCCGGGACAGGGGAGTCTCACGAGCAGTACTTC. V is TRBV7-9 and J is TRBJ2-7, with TRBD1 matching over 10 bases. The V segment lost 5 bases and the J segment 5 bases; nucleotides outside the gene matches: 9. The V gene's germline CDR1 is SEHNR and CDR2 FQNEAQ (reference sequence). CDR3 size: 15 residues.